This T cell receptor (beta chain) was profiled in a study of shared clonotypes between healthy human individuals. Study observations and caveats: Of the naive CD4 clonotypes, roughly 5.5% were shared across several donors. Sample collection involved blood only; tissue repertoires are likely different. Depth was large, yet rarefaction showed that sorted-subset sequencing was incomplete.

About this clone: Its target is unknown.

The CDR3 length is 16 residues. Germline V gene lookup returns CDR1 SNHLY and CDR2 FYNNEI. V lost 6 bases and J 0 bases, leaving 15 bases between the germline ends. Clones were sequenced by immunoSEQ multiplex PCR, and TCRdb holds only the in-frame ones, with some missing. Of approximately 2.4 million clones listed, 90% to 97% are singletons. The V and J genes are TRBV2 and TRBJ1-5; D is unresolved. The sequencing input was naive CD4+ T cells sorted from blood. Subset noted: CD45RA+ positively selected. The sequence was collected from a man aged 18 to 29 in good health. The CDR3 region is CASSLEGTLSNQPQHF. The DNA for the CDR3 is TGTGCCAGCAGCCTAGAAGGAACCCTTAGCAATCAGCCCCAGCATTTT.